The T cell receptor (beta chain) under discussion was sequenced for a study of cytomegalovirus exposure and HLA in healthy donors. The PCR was carried out with 60 Vbeta primers and 13 Jbeta primers. Libraries were prepared by immunoSEQ multiplex PCR; TCRdb keeps only in-frame clonotypes and omits some of them. The data show more than 120,000 clones, with 75% to 85% seen just once and roughly 6% held by the top ten. The sequenced sample consisted of PBMCs. The origin of this receptor is a woman aged 40 to 49 in good health and CMV-seropositive.

The CDR3 DNA sequence: TGTGCCAGCAGCTTAGCGGGAGCGGAAGATACGCAGTATTTT. This codes for CASSLAGAEDTQYF. The chain has TRBV7-9 and TRBJ2-3; a possible D gene is TRBD2 (5 bases). The CDR3 has 14 amino acids. V shed 0 bases and J shed 5 bases, with 9 bases lying between them. CDR1 is SEHNR and CDR2 is FQNEAQ in the germline V gene (reference sequence).